This TCR beta chain was sequenced for a study of blood T cell repertoires in COVID-19. Study background: The origin of the acute and convalescent COVID-19 samples was the United States, Italy and Spain. Sources were T cells, B-cell-depleted T cells, or PBMCs; the material itself was cDNA or gDNA.

Assay: immunoSEQ multiplex PCR; the TCRdb copy retains only in-frame clones and omits some. The profile covers 230,000 or so clones, with around 90% appearing a single time and approximately 2.3% taken by the ten largest. Trimming cost V 1 base and J 1 base, with 13 bases left between them. Germline assignment: CDR1 LGHNA and CDR2 YSLEER. The CDR3 length is 16 residues. The sample comprised peripheral blood. V usage is TRBV4-3 and J usage is TRBJ1-1; D is unclear. This receptor was taken from a woman in her sixties or seventies with COVID-19, enrolled during active disease. The CDR3 nucleotides read TGCGCCAGCAGCCAAGGCGTCGTTTTGTCGAACACTGAAGCTTTCTTT. Residues: CASSQGVVLSNTEAFF.